This is a list of T cell receptor beta chains from one sample in a study of T cell changes during pregnancy in multiple sclerosis. Libraries were prepared by immunoSEQ multiplex PCR; TCRdb keeps only in-frame clonotypes and omits some of them. The sample carries under 95,000 clones, approximately 90% recorded once. The material was CD4+ T cells from peripheral blood mononuclear cells, obtained before pregnancy. These receptor sequences come from a female donor with multiple sclerosis, enrolled in a pregnancy study. Both conserved end residues are part of each CDR3. A D gene is named only where the DNA matches it firmly. Where a row states a size, it is once, few, many or the class of an expanded clone; other rows omit it.

J gene	D gene	V gene	clone size	CDR3 DNA	CDR3 protein
TRBJ2-2	-	TRBV5-1	-	TGCGCCAGCATGGGGGGATGGACCGGGGAGCTGTTTTTT	CASMGGWTGELFF
TRBJ1-2	TRBD1	TRBV7-2	-	TGTGCCAGCAGCTTATTAACAGGGGCCCGGGGCTACACCTTC	CASSLLTGARGYTF
TRBJ1-1	-	TRBV6-1	-	TGTGCCAGCAGTGAAACAGAGACTGGAGGAGCTTTCTTT	CASSETETGGAFF
TRBJ1-2	-	TRBV19	-	TGTGCCAGTAGTAGCCAGGGTTTAAGGAACTATGGCTACACCTTC	CASSSQGLRNYGYTF
TRBJ1-2	-	TRBV15	-	TGTGCCACCAGCAGAGATCAGACCACAGCTAACTATGGCTACACCTTC	CATSRDQTTANYGYTF
TRBJ1-2	-	TRBV6-5	once	TGTGCCAGCACTTTCTCATCAGGCCCGGTGGATGGCTACACCTTC	CASTFSSGPVDGYTF
TRBJ2-7	-	TRBV9	-	TGTGCCAGCAGCGTAGGTACTAGTCCCTACGAGCAGTACTTC	CASSVGTSPYEQYF
TRBJ2-1	TRBD2	TRBV4-1	-	TGCGCCAGCAGCCAAATAGCGGGGGGAGGCAATGAGCAGTTCTTC	CASSQIAGGGNEQFF
TRBJ2-4	TRBD2	TRBV2	-	TGTGCCAGCCGAGCGGGGGGAAACATTCAGTACTTC	CASRAGGNIQYF
TRBJ2-5	-	TRBV7-2	-	TGTGCCAGCAGCTTAGTCGGGGGTGGTGAGACCCAGTACTTC	CASSLVGGGETQYF
TRBJ2-3	-	TRBV11-2	-	TGTGCCAGCACCGAGACAGATACGCAGTATTTT	CASTETDTQYF
TRBJ2-3	TRBD2	TRBV9	-	TGTGCCAGCAGCCCCCGACTAGCGGGGGGGGCCGTAGATACGCAGTATTTT	CASSPRLAGGAVDTQYF
TRBJ2-3	TRBD2	TRBV7-8	-	TGTGCCAGCAGCTTAAGGGGGGGGACTAGCGGCACAGATACGCAGTATTTT	CASSLRGGTSGTDTQYF
TRBJ2-1	-	TRBV21-1	-	TGTGCCAGCAGCACTTTAGCGGGAAATCCGGGCAATGAGCAGTTCTTC	CASSTLAGNPGNEQFF
TRBJ2-5	-	TRBV9	-	TGTGCCAGCAGCGTAGGCTCGAGGGAGACCCAGTACTTC	CASSVGSRETQYF
TRBJ2-2	TRBD2	TRBV30	once	TGTGCCTGGAGCCCCTTTACTAGCGGGAGGGATATCGGGGAGCTGTTTTTT	CAWSPFTSGRDIGELFF
TRBJ2-7	-	TRBV11-3	once	TGTGCCAGCAGCTTAGGAGGGGGTGGCAGATACTACGAGCAGTACTTC	CASSLGGGGRYYEQYF
TRBJ2-7	-	TRBV11-2	-	TGTGCCAGCAGCTTAGATTCGGGCGGGGTTCTCTACGAGCAGTACTTC	CASSLDSGGVLYEQYF
TRBJ1-5	-	TRBV2	-	TGTGCCAGCAGTGAGGGGGGGCGACGAAGCAATCAGCCCCAGCATTTT	CASSEGGRRSNQPQHF